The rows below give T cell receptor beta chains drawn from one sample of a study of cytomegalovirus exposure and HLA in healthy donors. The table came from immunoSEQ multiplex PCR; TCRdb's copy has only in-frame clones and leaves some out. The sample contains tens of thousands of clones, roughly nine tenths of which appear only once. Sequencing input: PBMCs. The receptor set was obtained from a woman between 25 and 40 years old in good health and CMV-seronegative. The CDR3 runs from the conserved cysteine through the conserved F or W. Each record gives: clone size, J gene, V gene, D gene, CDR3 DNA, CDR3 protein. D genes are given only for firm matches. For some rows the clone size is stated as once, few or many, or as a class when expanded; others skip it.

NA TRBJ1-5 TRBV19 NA TGTGCCAGTAGTATGGAGGACAATCAGCCCCAGCATTTT CASSMEDNQPQHF
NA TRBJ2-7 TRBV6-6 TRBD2 TGTGCCAGCCGGGTAGCGGGAGCGCGTGAGCAGTACTTC CASRVAGAREQYF
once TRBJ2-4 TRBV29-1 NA TGCAGCGTAGTATGGCCTGAAAACATTCAGTACTTC CSVVWPENIQYF
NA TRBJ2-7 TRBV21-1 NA TGTGCCAAAGGGACCTCACGGGGGAGTTACGAGCAGTACTTC CAKGTSRGSYEQYF
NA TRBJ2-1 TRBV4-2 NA TGTGCCAGCAGCCAAGATCCCGGGTTCGGGGAGAGCTCCTACAATGAGCAGTTCTTC CASSQDPGFGESSYNEQFF
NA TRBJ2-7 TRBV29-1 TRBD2 TGCAGCGCAGCGACTAGCGGGGCTCCCTCCTACGAGCAGTACTTC CSAATSGAPSYEQYF
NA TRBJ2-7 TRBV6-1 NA TGTGCCAGCATCGCAGGGTCCTCAAGGTCCTACGAGCAGTACTTC CASIAGSSRSYEQYF
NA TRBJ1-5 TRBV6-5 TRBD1 TGTGCCAGCAGACGGACAGGATTTAGCAATCAGCCCCAGCATTTT CASRRTGFSNQPQHF
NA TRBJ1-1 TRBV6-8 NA TGTGCCAGGGGGGCTGTGAGACAGACTAACACTGAAGCTTTCTTT CARGAVRQTNTEAFF
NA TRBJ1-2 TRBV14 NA TGTGCCAGCAGCCAACAGGGAGACAGGAGAGCTAACTATGGCTACACCTTC CASSQQGDRRANYGYTF
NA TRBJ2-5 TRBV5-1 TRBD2 TGCGCCAGCAGCCAGTCGCGGGAGGTTTGGGAGACCCAGTACTTC CASSQSREVWETQYF